This TCR beta chain was profiled in a study of cytomegalovirus exposure and HLA in healthy donors. The PCR ran on 60 Vbeta and 13 Jbeta primers. Clones were sequenced by immunoSEQ multiplex PCR, and TCRdb holds only the in-frame ones, with some missing. The data show 130,000 or so clones, about 78% seen once. The germline CDR1 and CDR2 sequences are LGHNA and YNFKEQ. The CDR3 covers 16 residues. V trimming: 2 bases; J trimming: 3 bases; junction bases outside the gene matches: 9. The clonotype comes from a man aged 50-60 years in good health and CMV-seronegative. The sequencing input was PBMCs. This chain connects TRBV4-2 to TRBJ2-5; TRBD2 matches at 7 bases. The CDR3 DNA reads as TGTGCCAGCAGCCAAACTACATGGGGGGGGGAAGAGACCCAGTACTTC. Translated: CASSQTTWGGEETQYF.